This is a list of T cell receptor beta chains from one sample in a study of PD-1 blockade in classical Hodgkin lymphoma. Data came from immunoSEQ multiplex PCR; TCRdb stores just in-frame clones and leaves some out. Of about 21,000 clones in the sample, around 83% are singletons; the top ten hold 13%. The source material was peripheral blood mononuclear cells (PBMCs), sampled before the fourth cycle of nivolumab. These receptors were taken from a human donor with classical Hodgkin lymphoma. Both conserved end residues are part of each CDR3. Rows give clone size only sometimes, using once, few, many, or a class for an expanded clone.

J gene: TRBJ2-1; V gene: TRBV10-2; clone size: -; CDR3 protein: CASSESSINEQFF
J gene: TRBJ1-5; V gene: TRBV27; clone size: once; CDR3 protein: CASSLDRLEPQHF
J gene: TRBJ2-7; V gene: TRBV11-3; clone size: few; CDR3 protein: CASSLGSGTSGEQYF
J gene: TRBJ1-3; V gene: TRBV5-1; clone size: -; CDR3 protein: CASSLGLSSGNTIYF
J gene: TRBJ1-2; V gene: TRBV27; clone size: -; CDR3 protein: CASRAGTGRYTF
J gene: TRBJ2-7; V gene: TRBV7-6; clone size: -; CDR3 protein: CASSLGPGRYEQYF
J gene: TRBJ1-5; V gene: TRBV6-4; clone size: -; CDR3 protein: CASSDSKDLNQPQHF
J gene: TRBJ2-7; V gene: TRBV7-2; clone size: -; CDR3 protein: CASSSRTGYHEQYF
J gene: TRBJ2-7; V gene: TRBV18; clone size: -; CDR3 protein: CASSRTGGGHYEQYF
J gene: TRBJ2-4; V gene: TRBV6-5; clone size: -; CDR3 protein: CASRSGTGHRNIQYF
J gene: TRBJ2-7; V gene: TRBV13; clone size: -; CDR3 protein: CASRLGLAGGNEQYF
J gene: TRBJ1-5; V gene: TRBV4-3; clone size: -; CDR3 protein: CASSQEGGQPQHF
J gene: TRBJ2-4; V gene: TRBV6-5; clone size: -; CDR3 protein: CASSYLPVAKNIQYF
J gene: TRBJ2-3; V gene: TRBV11-2; clone size: -; CDR3 protein: CASSPQRLNTDTQYF
J gene: TRBJ1-5; V gene: TRBV5-5; clone size: -; CDR3 protein: CASSFGPGTGGDFSNQPQHF
J gene: TRBJ1-1; V gene: TRBV9; clone size: -; CDR3 protein: CASSVVSLRDRGTEAFF
J gene: TRBJ2-7; V gene: TRBV6-5; clone size: -; CDR3 protein: CASSYFSGGYEQYF
J gene: TRBJ2-5; V gene: TRBV30; clone size: -; CDR3 protein: CAWKRKGGTGFFVRETQYF
J gene: TRBJ2-7; V gene: TRBV7-2; clone size: -; CDR3 protein: CASRSRDRGLYEQYF